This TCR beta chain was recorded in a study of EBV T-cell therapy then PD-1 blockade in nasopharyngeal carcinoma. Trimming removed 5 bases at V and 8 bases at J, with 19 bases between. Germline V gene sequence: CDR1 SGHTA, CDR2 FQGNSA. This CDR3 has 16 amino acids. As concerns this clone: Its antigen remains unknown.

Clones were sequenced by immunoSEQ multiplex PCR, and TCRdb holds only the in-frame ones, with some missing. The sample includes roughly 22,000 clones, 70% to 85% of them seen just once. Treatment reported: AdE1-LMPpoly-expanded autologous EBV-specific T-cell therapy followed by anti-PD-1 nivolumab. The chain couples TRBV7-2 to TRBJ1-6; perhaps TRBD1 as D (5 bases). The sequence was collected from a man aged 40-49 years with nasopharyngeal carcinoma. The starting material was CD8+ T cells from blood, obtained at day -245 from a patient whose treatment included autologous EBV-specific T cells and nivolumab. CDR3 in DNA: TGTGCCAGCAGCCTAGACCAGGGTCGGGTCGATTCACCCCTCCACTTT. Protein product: CASSLDQGRVDSPLHF. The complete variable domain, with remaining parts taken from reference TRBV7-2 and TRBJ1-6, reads GAGVSQSPSNKVTEKGKDVELRCDPISGHTALYWYRQSLGQGLEFLIYFQGNSAPDKSGLPSDRFSAERTGGSVSTLTIQRTQQEDSAVYLCASSLDQGRVDSPLHFGNGTRLTVT.